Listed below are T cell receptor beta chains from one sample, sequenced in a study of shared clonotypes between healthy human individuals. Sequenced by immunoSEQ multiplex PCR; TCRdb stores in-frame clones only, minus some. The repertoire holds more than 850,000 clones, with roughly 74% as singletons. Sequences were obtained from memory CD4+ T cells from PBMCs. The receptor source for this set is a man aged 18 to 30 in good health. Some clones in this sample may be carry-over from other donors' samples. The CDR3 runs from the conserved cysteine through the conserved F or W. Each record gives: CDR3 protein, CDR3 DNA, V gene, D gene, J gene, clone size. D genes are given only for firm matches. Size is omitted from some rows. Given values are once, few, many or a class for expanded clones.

CDR3aa: CAWSYGRSSGNTIYF; CDR3nt: TGTGCCTGGAGTTACGGGCGGAGCTCTGGAAACACCATATATTTT; v_gene: TRBV30; d_gene: NA; j_gene: TRBJ1-3; abundance: NA
CDR3aa: CASSHSSMNTEAFF; CDR3nt: TGTGCCAGCAGCCACAGTTCTATGAACACTGAAGCTTTCTTT; v_gene: TRBV7-9; d_gene: NA; j_gene: TRBJ1-1; abundance: NA
CDR3aa: CASTQGGGYNEQFF; CDR3nt: TGTGCCAGCACCCAGGGGGGCGGGTACAATGAGCAGTTCTTC; v_gene: TRBV28; d_gene: NA; j_gene: TRBJ2-1; abundance: NA
CDR3aa: CASTRRRSTSGSFGEQYF; CDR3nt: TGTGCCAGCACCCGACGTCGGTCTACTAGCGGGAGCTTCGGCGAGCAGTACTTC; v_gene: TRBV5-4; d_gene: TRBD2; j_gene: TRBJ2-7; abundance: few
CDR3aa: CASSQVAGSNTGELFF; CDR3nt: TGTGCCAGCAGCCAAGTCGCGGGCAGTAACACCGGGGAGCTGTTTTTT; v_gene: TRBV14; d_gene: NA; j_gene: TRBJ2-2; abundance: NA
CDR3aa: CASSLSAYEAFF; CDR3nt: TGTGCCAGCAGCTTGTCGGCTTATGAAGCTTTCTTT; v_gene: TRBV5-5; d_gene: NA; j_gene: TRBJ1-1; abundance: NA
CDR3aa: CATHLGRNTEAFF; CDR3nt: TGTGCCACCCATCTAGGTAGGAACACTGAAGCTTTCTTT; v_gene: TRBV5-6; d_gene: NA; j_gene: TRBJ1-1; abundance: NA
CDR3aa: CATSSHRGTGGTQYF; CDR3nt: TGTGCCACCAGCAGTCATCGGGGGACAGGGGGGACCCAGTACTTC; v_gene: TRBV15; d_gene: TRBD1; j_gene: TRBJ2-5; abundance: few
CDR3aa: CASSPPQEGNTIYF; CDR3nt: TGTGCCAGCTCACCACCGCAGGAGGGAAACACCATATATTTT; v_gene: TRBV18; d_gene: NA; j_gene: TRBJ1-3; abundance: NA
CDR3aa: CASSRRTSGSTDNEQFF; CDR3nt: TGTGCCAGCAGCCGCAGGACTAGCGGGAGTACAGACAATGAGCAGTTCTTC; v_gene: TRBV7-9; d_gene: TRBD2; j_gene: TRBJ2-1; abundance: NA
CDR3aa: CASSSKGPNEKLFF; CDR3nt: TGTGCCAGCAGCAGCAAGGGGCCTAATGAAAAACTGTTTTTT; v_gene: TRBV21-1; d_gene: NA; j_gene: TRBJ1-4; abundance: NA
CDR3aa: CASRPRQALSYNEQFF; CDR3nt: TGTGCCAGCAGGCCTCGACAGGCTCTCTCCTACAATGAGCAGTTCTTC; v_gene: TRBV27; d_gene: NA; j_gene: TRBJ2-1; abundance: NA
CDR3aa: CASSVGQFYGYTF; CDR3nt: TGTGCCAGCAGTGTGGGACAGTTCTATGGCTACACCTTC; v_gene: TRBV28; d_gene: TRBD1; j_gene: TRBJ1-2; abundance: once
CDR3aa: CASSVGQGIQETQYF; CDR3nt: TGTGCCAGCAGTGTAGGACAGGGGATTCAAGAGACCCAGTACTTC; v_gene: TRBV25-1; d_gene: TRBD1; j_gene: TRBJ2-5; abundance: NA
CDR3aa: CASSPPGVAGYEQYF; CDR3nt: TGTGCCAGCAGCCCCCCCGGAGTAGCGGGGTACGAGCAGTACTTC; v_gene: TRBV14; d_gene: TRBD2; j_gene: TRBJ2-7; abundance: NA
CDR3aa: CASSGLRGNYGYTF; CDR3nt: TGTGCCAGCAGTGGTCTGAGGGGAAACTATGGCTACACCTTC; v_gene: TRBV2; d_gene: NA; j_gene: TRBJ1-2; abundance: NA
CDR3aa: CASSSALAGNNYEQYF; CDR3nt: TGTGCCAGCAGTTCTGCCCTAGCGGGCAACAACTACGAGCAGTACTTC; v_gene: TRBV7-2; d_gene: TRBD2; j_gene: TRBJ2-7; abundance: once
CDR3aa: CASSLTRQGAGYTF; CDR3nt: TGTGCCAGCAGCTTAACCCGACAGGGGGCCGGCTACACCTTC; v_gene: TRBV11-1; d_gene: TRBD1; j_gene: TRBJ1-2; abundance: NA
CDR3aa: CASSQGSDLTRQETQYF; CDR3nt: TGCGCCAGCAGCCAAGGCTCGGACTTAACCCGACAAGAGACCCAGTACTTC; v_gene: TRBV4-3; d_gene: NA; j_gene: TRBJ2-5; abundance: NA
CDR3aa: CSVDRTADPNEQFF; CDR3nt: TGCAGCGTTGATCGCACAGCGGACCCCAATGAGCAGTTCTTC; v_gene: TRBV29-1; d_gene: NA; j_gene: TRBJ2-1; abundance: NA
CDR3aa: CASSLPGLAGTQETQYF; CDR3nt: TGTGCCAGCAGCCTACCGGGACTAGCGGGGACCCAAGAGACCCAGTACTTC; v_gene: TRBV2; d_gene: TRBD2; j_gene: TRBJ2-5; abundance: NA
CDR3aa: CATSKGNSNTEAFF; CDR3nt: TGTGCCACCAGTAAGGGAAACTCGAACACTGAAGCTTTCTTT; v_gene: TRBV15; d_gene: NA; j_gene: TRBJ1-1; abundance: NA
CDR3aa: CASSQPNYGYTF; CDR3nt: TGTGCCAGCTCACAACCGAACTATGGCTACACCTTC; v_gene: TRBV18; d_gene: NA; j_gene: TRBJ1-2; abundance: few
CDR3aa: CASSSEGAQPQHF; CDR3nt: TGTGCCAGCAGCAGTGAGGGTGCCCAGCCCCAGCATTTT; v_gene: TRBV7-6; d_gene: NA; j_gene: TRBJ1-5; abundance: NA
CDR3aa: CASSPGQGHGEQYF; CDR3nt: TGTGCCAGCAGCCCAGGACAGGGCCACGGCGAGCAGTACTTC; v_gene: TRBV28; d_gene: TRBD1; j_gene: TRBJ2-7; abundance: NA
CDR3aa: CASSLGQGVSYEQYF; CDR3nt: TGTGCCAGCAGCCTGGGACAGGGGGTTTCCTACGAGCAGTACTTC; v_gene: TRBV7-9; d_gene: TRBD1; j_gene: TRBJ2-7; abundance: NA
CDR3aa: CASSSPGTQNTGELFF; CDR3nt: TGTGCCAGCAGCTCTCCCGGGACACAGAACACCGGGGAGCTGTTTTTT; v_gene: TRBV27; d_gene: NA; j_gene: TRBJ2-2; abundance: few
CDR3aa: CASSPQPGTGGAGRNQPQHF; CDR3nt: TGTGCCAGCAGTCCCCAACCCGGGACAGGGGGCGCCGGTCGCAATCAGCCCCAGCATTTT; v_gene: TRBV28; d_gene: TRBD1; j_gene: TRBJ1-5; abundance: few
CDR3aa: CASSFDWTSHEQYF; CDR3nt: TGTGCCAGCAGCTTCGATTGGACCTCCCACGAGCAGTACTTC; v_gene: TRBV7-2; d_gene: NA; j_gene: TRBJ2-7; abundance: NA
CDR3aa: CASRLLGTSGRRNEQFF; CDR3nt: TGTGCCAGCAGGTTACTTGGGACTAGCGGGAGGCGCAATGAGCAGTTCTTC; v_gene: TRBV28; d_gene: TRBD2; j_gene: TRBJ2-1; abundance: NA
CDR3aa: CASAGTSGRQQFF; CDR3nt: TGTGCCAGTGCCGGGACTAGCGGGAGACAGCAGTTCTTC; v_gene: TRBV6-1; d_gene: TRBD2; j_gene: TRBJ2-1; abundance: NA
CDR3aa: CAAGTGVQYF; CDR3nt: TGTGCCGCCGGGACGGGGGTGCAGTACTTC; v_gene: TRBV2; d_gene: NA; j_gene: TRBJ2-7; abundance: NA
CDR3aa: CASRPLRDSTYEQYF; CDR3nt: TGTGCCAGCAGACCACTCCGGGACAGCACCTACGAGCAGTACTTC; v_gene: TRBV7-9; d_gene: TRBD1; j_gene: TRBJ2-7; abundance: NA
CDR3aa: CATSRDRWGSYEQYF; CDR3nt: TGTGCCACCAGCAGAGATCGGTGGGGTTCCTACGAGCAGTACTTC; v_gene: TRBV15; d_gene: NA; j_gene: TRBJ2-7; abundance: NA
CDR3aa: CASSFQRSHYEQYF; CDR3nt: TGTGCCAGCAGTTTTCAGCGGAGCCACTACGAGCAGTACTTC; v_gene: TRBV28; d_gene: NA; j_gene: TRBJ2-7; abundance: NA
CDR3aa: CAIRGTILDTGELFF; CDR3nt: TGTGCCATCAGGGGGACTATATTGGACACCGGGGAGCTGTTTTTT; v_gene: TRBV10-3; d_gene: TRBD2; j_gene: TRBJ2-2; abundance: NA
CDR3aa: CASSSLAGRREQYF; CDR3nt: TGTGCCAGCAGCTCCCTGGCCGGCCGGCGCGAGCAGTACTTC; v_gene: TRBV5-6; d_gene: NA; j_gene: TRBJ2-7; abundance: NA
CDR3aa: CASSPGLGSGANVLTF; CDR3nt: TGCGCCAGCAGTCCGGGCCTAGGCTCTGGGGCCAACGTCCTGACTTTC; v_gene: TRBV23-1; d_gene: NA; j_gene: TRBJ2-6; abundance: few